A single T cell receptor beta chain is shown here with its context. Its antigen is unknown. The record has no base qualities; no much larger clone is one base away. This sample is drawn from a study of blood T cell repertoires in COVID-19 (dated by TCRdb to the early 2020s). Notes on the research overall: Samples from collaborators originated in the United States, Italy and Spain and spanned both the acute and convalescent phases of COVID-19. The material from the prospective study consisted of cDNA or gDNA derived from T cells, B-cell-depleted T cells, or PBMCs. Deeply sampled blood TCRbeta repertoires from subjects exposed to, actively infected with, or recovered from COVID-19 were included in the dataset. The repertoires were released in a freely available public database meant as a resource for research on the immune response to SARS-CoV-2. Samples came from the ongoing ImmuneRACE study (first 160 participants) plus 1,254 subjects from 6 global collaborators. Nearly every sample came with metadata listing a de-identified subject ID, COVID-19 status, age in years and sex. Where available, HLA class I and class II types were obtained from metadata supplied by the sample provider rather than from assay-based typing. Study-wide conclusions, independent of this receptor: Clinical and demographic metadata were provided uncurated, with the amount varying by source and participant.

The collaborating institutions used their own protocols to collect whole blood in K2EDTA tubes. For TCRbeta analysis, collaborator samples were shipped as frozen whole blood, as isolated PBMCs, or as DNA extracted from either sample type. V trim: 6 bases; J trim: 9 bases; unmatched bases: 8. CDR1 and CDR2, looked up from the germline V gene, are MDHEN and SYDVKM. The CDR3 holds 13 amino acids from the cysteine to the phenylalanine. CDR3 DNA is the only sequence kept; it has 39 bases, read in frame from the first base. TCRbeta CDR3 regions were amplified from genomic DNA using the immunoSEQ Assay, a bias-controlled multiplex PCR. In the authors' own workflow: The number of nucleated cells in each sample was estimated by amplification of reference gene primers within the assay. To quantify the absolute abundance of each unique TCRbeta CDR3 rearrangement, sequence reads were collapsed and filtered. For each sample, productive Simpson clonality was calculated as the square root of Simpson's diversity index over productive rearrangements. The source is immuneACCESS, and TCRdb retained only in-frame sequences with V and J called. Part of the clones is not carried over; for the studies checked, unresolved V genes explain less than half of this, and the remainder is unexplained. V and J calls and clone size are copied from that table; D and trimming were computed from the DNA. For this sample there are 260,000 or so clones; more than 70% appear just once. Of the sample, 5.7% falls within the top ten clones.

The TCR sequence derives from a man older than 75 with acute or convalescent COVID-19. The sample was peripheral blood. In this chain, TRBV28 is recombined with TRBJ1-5; TRBD1 aligns with 7 central bases. The nucleotide sequence reads TGTGCCAGCAGACGGACAGGTACGCCGCCCCAGCATTTT. Its translation reads: CASRRTGTPPQHF.